These 27 T cell receptor beta chains share one sample of origin, sequenced in a study of technical replicates of blood from a handful of donors (dated by TCRdb to about 2017). The library was produced with the immunoSEQ multiplex PCR assay. Drawn from immuneACCESS, this table holds only the in-frame rearrangements with V and J called that TCRdb kept. Clones are partly lost; checked studies trace under half to an unresolved V gene and leave the rest unexplained. This sample comprises over 65,000 clones, approximately 96% of them detected only once. Together, the top ten hold approximately 0.2% of the sample. What was sequenced was T cells isolated from PBMCs. These receptors originate from a human donor in good health.

The chain links TRBV5-1 to TRBJ2-3; 13 bases map to TRBD2. The germline V gene encodes CDR1 SGHRS and CDR2 YFSETQ. The CDR3 loop spans 16 amino acids. Trimming took 4 bases from V and 3 from J; bases not matched to a gene: 5. The CDR3 DNA follows: TGCGCCAGCAGCCCCGGACTAGCGGGAGAGACAGATACGCAGTATTTT. Its translation is CASSPGLAGETDTQYF.

The rearrangement uses TRBV14 and TRBJ2-3, with D possibly TRBD2 on 6 matching bases. Deletions cut 0 bases from V and 3 bases from J, with 13 bases between. The CDR3 totals 16 residues. In germline, CDR1 is SGHDN, CDR2 FVKESK. The CDR3 DNA follows: TGTGCCAGCAGCCAAGATCGAGCTGGGGGGACAGATACGCAGTATTTT. Its translation: CASSQDRAGGTDTQYF.

The chain recombines TRBV5-4 with TRBJ2-7; D is perhaps TRBD1 (6 bases). Deletions cut 4 bases from V and 2 bases from J, with 16 bases between. CDR3 length equals 15 residues. CDR1 is SGHNT, CDR2 YYREEE, per germline (reference sequence). In DNA, the CDR3 is TGTGCCAGCAGCAGAGGACAGACCGAAGCCTACGAGCAGTACTTC. This sequence encodes CASSRGQTEAYEQYF.

This chain uses TRBV10-1 with TRBJ2-1, with D perhaps TRBD1 (5 bases). The V and J ends lost 2 bases and 0 bases respectively, with 11 bases between them. The CDR3 consists of 16 residues. The germline gives CDR1 WNHNN, CDR2 SYGVQD (reference sequence). Here the CDR3 DNA reads TGCGCCAGCAGTGAGGGACATCAGTTCTCCTACAATGAGCAGTTCTTC. Protein sequence: CASSEGHQFSYNEQFF.

The V call is TRBV6-5, the J call TRBJ2-7, with a weak D call TRBD1 (5 bases). This CDR3 region has 14 residues. The V end was cut by 6 bases, the J end by 1 base, with 13 bases between. Germline CDR1 and CDR2: MNHEY and SVGAGI. The DNA of the CDR3 is TGTGCCAGCAGGCTAATCAGGGATTCCTACGAGCAGTACTTC. This translates into CASRLIRDSYEQYF.

This clone was seen only once. The V gene is TRBV7-9, the J gene TRBJ2-1, with 8 bases identical to TRBD1. This CDR3 region has 17 residues. V lost 8 bases to trimming and J lost 3 bases; unmatched junction nucleotides: 15. In germline, CDR1 is SEHNR, CDR2 FQNEAQ (reference sequence). The CDR3 bases are TGTGCCAGCTTTTTACGATCCCGACAGGGGAACTACAATGAGCAGTTCTTC. Translating it yields CASFLRSRQGNYNEQFF.

V is TRBV7-6 and J is TRBJ2-7; 7 bases fit TRBD1. Per germline, CDR1 SGHVS and CDR2 FNYEAQ. The CDR3 totals 15 residues. The trim removed 5 bases at V and 1 base at J, leaving 8 bases unmatched. CDR3 nucleotides: TGTGCCAGCAGCCCCTATCCCAGGGGGTCCTACGAGCAGTACTTC. Translation gives CASSPYPRGSYEQYF.

This clone was picked up one time. The V and J genes are TRBV4-1 and TRBJ2-3; D not certain. This CDR3 has 14 residues. V lost 0 bases, J lost 14 bases, and 18 bases lay in between. Looked up from germline, CDR1 is MGHRA and CDR2 is YSYEKL. The CDR3 DNA reads as TGCGCCAGCAGCCAAGATTTTAACTCCCCTGCCGTGTATTTT. This encodes CASSQDFNSPAVYF.

V is TRBV5-3 and J is TRBJ2-4; D remains unclear. TRBV5-3 is noted as an ORF with a role that remains uncertain. The CDR3 spans 12 residues. V was clipped by 4 bases and J by 7 bases, with 9 bases between them. CDR3 sequence (DNA): TGTGCCAGAAGCCCGCAGGTGAACATTCAGTACTTC. Translation gives CARSPQVNIQYF.

V is TRBV6-1 and J is TRBJ2-3, with unresolved D. CDR3 length equals 14 residues. V was cut by 3 bases and J by 1 base, with 8 bases left in between. Germline CDR1 is MNHNS and CDR2 is SASEGT. This CDR3 reads CASSEEWGTDTQYF. In nucleotides, the CDR3 is TGTGCCAGCAGTGAGGAGTGGGGCACAGATACGCAGTATTTT.

This sequence joins TRBV29-1 and TRBJ2-2; D is unclear. Trimming cost V 7 bases and J 0 bases, with 6 bases left between them. The CDR3 contains 12 residues. Germline CDR1 SQVTM, CDR2 ANQGSEA. For the CDR3, the DNA is TGCAGCGGGCGGACGAACACCGGGGAGCTGTTTTTT. Translated: CSGRTNTGELFF.

The chain recombines TRBV28 with TRBJ2-7, with 11 bases matching TRBD2. With V trimmed by 3 bases and J by 2 bases, 12 bases remained unmatched. This CDR3 has 18 amino acids. Germline values: CDR1 MDHEN, CDR2 SYDVKM. The CDR3 DNA reads as TGTGCCAGCAGTTTGCTCGGGTTGACTAGCGGGATAACCTACGAGCAGTACTTC. Its translation: CASSLLGLTSGITYEQYF.

The rearrangement joins TRBV2 to TRBJ2-7; TRBD1 might be the D (6 bases). The CDR3 consists of 14 residues. The germline CDR1 and CDR2 sequences are SNHLY and FYNNEI. V lost 8 bases, J lost 0 bases, and 14 bases lay in between. As DNA, the CDR3 is TGTGCCAGCGCGCGGACAGCTAGCTCCTACGAGCAGTACTTC. Translated, it gives CASARTASSYEQYF.

V is TRBV10-3 and J is TRBJ2-1, with 10 nucleotides matching TRBD2. The CDR3 spans 15 residues. Per the germline V gene, CDR1 is ENHRY and CDR2 is SYGVKD. V lost 2 bases and J lost 8; bases outside the gene matches: 6. The CDR3 nucleotides read TGTGCCATCAGTGAGAGGACTAGCGGAGAACATGAGCAGTTCTTC. The encoded protein is CAISERTSGEHEQFF.

The chain carries TRBV4-1 and TRBJ2-6, with 7 bases matching TRBD2. After removal of 5 bases from V and 4 bases from J, the junction contained 8 bases not matched to a gene. The CDR3 spans 16 residues. Germline lookup yields CDR1 MGHRA and CDR2 YSYEKL. The CDR3 bases are TGCGCCAGCAGCAGAACCGGGGGGTCCGGGGCCAACGTCCTGACTTTC. This encodes CASSRTGGSGANVLTF.

This sequence joins TRBV18 and TRBJ1-1; D not resolved. Trimming took off 6 bases at V and 5 bases at J, with 13 bases between the two ends. CDR1 is KGHSH and CDR2 is LQKENI in the germline V gene. The CDR3 extends over 13 amino acids. This chain's CDR3 is CASSPEGRTEAFF. The CDR3 nucleotides are TGTGCCAGCTCCCCTGAAGGGAGAACTGAAGCTTTCTTT.

The V gene is TRBV27, the J gene TRBJ1-3; no definite D call. V lost 4 bases and J lost 0, with 7 bases in between. The CDR3 is made up of 14 amino acids. Germline loops: CDR1 MNHEY, CDR2 SMNVEV (reference sequence). The CDR3 nucleotides read TGTGCCAGCAGTTCAGTAAGCTCTGGAAACACCATATATTTT. Translation gives CASSSVSSGNTIYF.

This chain uses TRBV6-4 with TRBJ2-7; 8 bases align to TRBD1. Unmatched junction bases numbered 5, after V lost 2 bases and J lost 5 bases. Germline V gene data show CDR1 as MRHNA and CDR2 as SNTAGT. This CDR3 contains 14 residues. DNA for the CDR3: TGTGCCAGCAGTGACCCTCCGGACAGGGACGAGCAGTACTTC. Translated, it gives CASSDPPDRDEQYF.

The chain carries TRBV7-9 and TRBJ2-3, with D perhaps matching TRBD2 (6 bases). The ends were cut back, 4 bases at V and 6 bases at J, with 14 bases in the middle. The CDR3 runs to 14 residues. In germline, CDR1 is SEHNR, CDR2 FQNEAQ (reference sequence). The CDR3 nucleotides are TGTGCCAGCAGCTCAGCCCGGGACTTCGATACGCAGTATTTT. It codes for CASSSARDFDTQYF.

The gene calls are TRBV4-1 and TRBJ2-7, with D maybe TRBD1 (5 bases). Germline CDR1 MGHRA, CDR2 YSYEKL. Deletions cut 4 bases from V and 2 bases from J, with 9 bases between. The CDR3 covers 13 residues. Written as DNA, the CDR3 is TGCGCCAGCAGCCTCGACAGAGCCTACGAGCAGTACTTC. Translation gives CASSLDRAYEQYF.

The chain has TRBV30 and TRBJ1-3; D gene uncertain. The CDR3 totals 11 residues. V was cut by 3 bases and J by 9 bases, with 9 bases left in between. Germline assignment: CDR1 GTSNPN and CDR2 SVGIG (reference sequence). The CDR3 region is CAWRSEVTIYF. CDR3 DNA: TGTGCCTGGAGATCAGAGGTCACCATATATTTT.

V usage is TRBV6-1 and J usage is TRBJ2-7, with a tentative D call TRBD2 (5 bases). The CDR3 has 15 residues. Deletions cut 6 bases from V and 2 bases from J, with 17 bases between. Looked up from germline, CDR1 is MNHNS and CDR2 is SASEGT. As DNA, the CDR3 is TGTGCCAGCAGCGTCGGACTCTCCCAAACCTACGAGCAGTACTTC. It is translated as CASSVGLSQTYEQYF.

This chain's CDR3 is CASSPLGANTEAFF. The CDR3 DNA reads as TGTGCCAGCAGTCCCCTGGGGGCAAACACTGAAGCTTTCTTT. The chain has TRBV28 and TRBJ1-1, with D perhaps matching TRBD1 (6 bases). V lost 5 bases and J 2 bases, leaving 12 bases between the germline ends. Germline values: CDR1 MDHEN, CDR2 SYDVKM. The CDR3 is 14 residues long.

This chain uses TRBV11-2 with TRBJ2-7; TRBD1 agrees at 7 bases. Germline CDR1 and CDR2: SGHAT and FQNNGV. This CDR3 spans 15 amino acids. The V gene end was trimmed by 2 bases and the J gene end by 3 bases; junction bases not matched to a gene: 7. The CDR3, as DNA: TGTGCCAGCAGCTTAACGACAGGGCCGGGCTACGAGCAGTACTTC. The encoded protein is CASSLTTGPGYEQYF.

The V call is TRBV5-4, the J call TRBJ2-1; TRBD1 matches at 8 bases. CDR3 length equals 15 residues. The germline CDR1 and CDR2 sequences are SGHNT and YYREEE (reference sequence). V dropped 4 bases and J dropped 0; count of bases not matched to a gene: 3. CDR3 DNA: TGTGCCAGCAGCCTGACAGGGGACTCCTACAATGAGCAGTTCTTC. Translation gives CASSLTGDSYNEQFF.

V is TRBV27 and J is TRBJ1-4; TRBD1 matches 9 bases. Looked up from germline, CDR1 is MNHEY and CDR2 is SMNVEV (reference sequence). The CDR3 extends over 14 amino acids. The J segment lost 6 bases and the V segment lost 8 bases, leaving 7 bases of the junction unmatched. The DNA of the CDR3 is TGTGCCAGCGGGCTGACAGGGGGGGATGAAAAACTGTTTTTT. It codes for CASGLTGGDEKLFF.

This CDR3 reads CASSLNRAYGYTF. The CDR3 DNA sequence: TGCGCCAGCAGCCTCAACAGGGCCTATGGCTACACCTTC. The chain combines TRBV4-1 with TRBJ1-2; tentatively, D is TRBD1 (6 bases). In germline, CDR1 is MGHRA, CDR2 YSYEKL. This CDR3 is built from 13 residues. Trimming shortened V by 4 bases and J by 4 bases, and 10 bases separated the two germline ends.